Presented here are 27 T cell receptor beta chains from one specimen sequenced in a study of T cell responses to AZD1222 COVID-19 vaccine. TCRdb keeps only in-frame clones here, not all; method: immunoSEQ multiplex PCR. Among about 100,000 clones, more than 90% were seen once, and the ten largest hold roughly 1.1%. This material consisted of peripheral blood, taken on day 0 of AZD1222 vaccination. Receptors were obtained from an adult in good health.

The chain has TRBV19 and TRBJ1-5, with no clear D. Germline CDR1 LNHDA, CDR2 SQIVND (reference sequence). The CDR3 consists of 15 residues. V was trimmed by 3 bases and J by 0 bases, leaving 9 bases between them. The CDR3 loop is CASSIQSYSNQPQHF. CDR3 nucleotide sequence: TGTGCCAGTAGTATCCAGAGCTATAGCAATCAGCCCCAGCATTTT.

V usage is TRBV7-8 and J usage is TRBJ1-5; TRBD1 might be the D (5 bases). In germline, CDR1 is SGHVS, CDR2 FQNEAQ. Trimming took off 4 bases at V and 4 bases at J, with 14 bases between the two ends. This CDR3 region has 15 residues. CDR3 region: CASSSGTGGNQPQHF. CDR3 DNA: TGTGCCAGCAGCTCAGGGACGGGGGGAAATCAGCCCCAGCATTTT. Looking up the rest from reference TRBV7-8 and TRBJ1-5 gives the full variable domain: GAGVSQSPRYKVAKRGQDVALRCDPISGHVSLFWYQQALGQGPEFLTYFQNEAQLDKSGLPSDRFFAERPEGSVSTLKIQRTQQEDSAVYLCASSSGTGGNQPQHFGDGTRLSIL.

This rearrangement joins TRBV12-3 or TRBV12-4 to TRBJ2-1; TRBD2 matches at 8 bases. V trimming: 7 bases; J trimming: 6 bases; junction bases outside the gene matches: 5. CDR3 length: 13 amino acids. The CDR3 region is CASTSGGFNEQFF. The CDR3 DNA is TGTGCCAGCACCTCGGGGGGGTTCAATGAGCAGTTCTTC.

This clone has only one observation. The genes are TRBV5-4 and TRBJ2-7; 13 bases are shared with TRBD2. CDR3 length: 15 amino acids. The ends lost 4 bases at V and 6 bases at J; junction bases unmatched: 7. CDR1 is SGHNT and CDR2 is YYREEE in the germline V gene (reference sequence). In DNA, the CDR3 is TGTGCCAGCAGCATGGGGACTAGCGGGAATCTCGAGCAGTACTTC. This encodes CASSMGTSGNLEQYF.

This CDR3 is CASSPDASNTGELFF. The CDR3 DNA sequence: TGCGCCAGCAGCCCGGACGCATCGAACACCGGGGAGCTGTTTTTT. The chain combines TRBV5-1 with TRBJ2-2; D remains unclear. CDR3 length: 15 residues. V was clipped by 4 bases and J by 0 bases, with 10 bases between them. In germline, CDR1 is SGHRS, CDR2 YFSETQ.

This clone showed up just a few times. This rearrangement joins TRBV3-1 (or the pseudogene TRBV3-2) to TRBJ2-7; 10 nucleotides line up with TRBD2. V dropped 4 bases and J dropped 4; count of bases not matched to a gene: 10. CDR1 is LGHDT, CDR2 YNNKEL, per germline (reference sequence). This CDR3 is built from 16 residues. CDR3 protein: CASSPRRRAGGYEQYF. CDR3 sequence (DNA): TGTGCCAGCAGCCCTCGCCGACGAGCGGGGGGGTACGAGCAGTACTTC.

This clone was detected once. This rearrangement joins TRBV24-1 to TRBJ1-5; the D is unclear. Trimming cost V 3 bases and J 4 bases, with 9 bases left between them. The CDR3 length is 14 residues. The V gene's germline CDR1 is KGHDR and CDR2 SFDVKD. CDR3 amino acids: CATSDRGWNQPQHF. CDR3 in DNA: TGTGCCACCAGTGATCGGGGTTGGAATCAGCCCCAGCATTTT.

The chain links TRBV19 to TRBJ1-1; D unclear. With 6 bases removed from V and 0 bases from J, the gap between germline ends came to 11 bases. The CDR3 totals 14 residues. Germline CDR1 is LNHDA and CDR2 is SQIVND (reference sequence). As DNA, the CDR3 is TGTGCCAGTAGAGTTCAGGAGATGAACACTGAAGCTTTCTTT. Its translation is CASRVQEMNTEAFF.

A single count supports this clone. Other DNA sequences from this sample encode an identical CDR3 as well. V gene TRBV4-3 combines with J gene TRBJ2-5; D is ambiguous. CDR1 and CDR2 from the germline V gene are LGHNA and YSLEER. V gave up 0 bases and J gave up 4 bases, with 3 bases separating them. This CDR3 has 12 residues. CDR3 protein: CASSQDRETQYF. DNA of the CDR3: TGCGCCAGCAGCCAAGATCGAGAGACCCAGTACTTC.

The chain employs TRBV5-1 and TRBJ1-1, with 9 bases matching TRBD1. CDR1 is SGHRS, CDR2 YFSETQ, per germline. There are 15 residues in the CDR3. The V gene end was trimmed by 4 bases and the J gene end by 5 bases; junction bases not matched to a gene: 9. CDR3 coding DNA: TGCGCCAGCAGCCACGGACAGGGGCAAGGGACTGAAGCTTTCTTT. Its protein is CASSHGQGQGTEAFF.

The chain has TRBV15 and TRBJ2-1; D remains ambiguous. The CDR3 totals 15 residues. Germline V CDR1 and CDR2: LNHNV, YYDKDF (reference sequence). The V end was cut by 0 bases, the J end by 0 bases, with 6 bases between. This CDR3 is CATSREVGSYNEQFF. The CDR3 DNA reads as TGTGCCACCAGCAGAGAAGTGGGCTCCTACAATGAGCAGTTCTTC.

This clone has just one count. The gene calls are TRBV5-1 and TRBJ1-1; weak D call: TRBD1 (5 bases). The V gene's germline CDR1 is SGHRS and CDR2 YFSETQ. The CDR3 has 13 residues. V was clipped by 4 bases and J by 8 bases, with 15 bases between them. The CDR3 reads CASSPYSGTEAFF. In DNA, the CDR3 is TGCGCCAGCAGCCCCTACTCCGGGACGGAAGCTTTCTTT.

This clone has just one count. This chain connects TRBV3-1 (or the pseudogene TRBV3-2) to TRBJ2-7, with no clear D. The V end lost 0 bases, the J end lost 2 bases, and 8 bases lay between the germline ends. Germline CDR1 reads LGHDT; CDR2 reads YNNKEL (reference sequence). This CDR3 region has 14 residues. The DNA of the CDR3 is TGTGCCAGCAGCCAAGATTGGAGAACCTACGAGCAGTACTTC. It translates to CASSQDWRTYEQYF.

The genes are TRBV9 and TRBJ2-4, with 13 positions matching TRBD2. The CDR3 spans 22 residues. Germline V gives CDR1 SGDLS, CDR2 YYNGEE. Unmatched junction bases numbered 24, after V lost 3 bases and J lost 6 bases. For the CDR3, the DNA is TGTGCCAGCAGCGCCGCCATGGGGCGACTAGCGGGAGGAAGGGGGGCCGTAAACATTCAGTACTTC. Residues: CASSAAMGRLAGGRGAVNIQYF. Variable domain in full (rest from reference TRBV9 and TRBJ2-4): DSGVTQTPKHLITATGQRVTLRCSPRSGDLSVYWYQQSLDQGLQFLIQYYNGEERAKGNILERFSAQQFPDLHSELNLSSLELGDSALYFCASSAAMGRLAGGRGAVNIQYFGAGTRLSVL.

The genes are TRBV6-4 and TRBJ2-1; 15 positions agree with TRBD2. The length of the CDR3 is 15 residues. CDR1 and CDR2 from the germline V gene are MRHNA and SNTAGT. V was clipped by 6 bases and J by 6 bases; unmatched bases: 3. This CDR3 is CASSEGLAGGNEQFF. The CDR3 nucleotides are TGTGCCAGCAGCGAGGGACTAGCGGGAGGCAATGAGCAGTTCTTC.

The chain combines TRBV7-9 with TRBJ1-6; D not resolved. Germline loops: CDR1 SEHNR, CDR2 FQNEAQ (reference sequence). This CDR3 has 18 amino acids. The V and J ends lost 0 bases and 8 bases respectively, with 20 bases between them. The CDR3 region has the DNA TGTGCCAGCAGCTTAGCCCTTACCCTCCTTCGTTCCGATTCACCCCTCCACTTT. Amino acids: CASSLALTLLRSDSPLHF.

This sequence joins TRBV6-6 and TRBJ1-3, with TRBD1 as a possible D gene (6 bases). Trimming cost V 2 bases and J 4 bases, with 9 bases left between them. The germline V gene has CDR1 MNHNY and CDR2 SVGAGI (reference sequence). The CDR3 runs 14 residues. Written as DNA, the CDR3 is TGTGCCAGCAGTTACCAAGGACAGGGAAACACCATATATTTT. It translates to CASSYQGQGNTIYF.

The genes are TRBV24-1 and TRBJ1-2; a possible D gene is TRBD1 (5 bases). This CDR3 has 17 residues. The ends were cut back, 3 bases at V and 6 bases at J, with 22 bases in the middle. Germline CDR1 is KGHDR and CDR2 is SFDVKD. CDR3 amino acids: CATSDPSSTGTRNGYTF. Here the CDR3 DNA reads TGTGCCACCAGTGATCCATCTTCTACCGGGACCCGGAATGGCTACACCTTC.

The genes are TRBV5-1 and TRBJ1-1, with D perhaps TRBD1 (5 bases). CDR1 and CDR2 from the germline V gene are SGHRS and YFSETQ. Trimming took 0 bases from V and 1 from J, leaving 10 bases between them. The CDR3 is 15 residues long. The CDR3 DNA follows: TGCGCCAGCAGCTTGGTGGCAGGGTCGAACACTGAAGCTTTCTTT. Amino acids: CASSLVAGSNTEAFF.

This chain uses TRBV6-2 or TRBV6-3 with TRBJ2-3; TRBD2 agrees at 9 bases. The CDR3 length is 16 residues. Trimming took 5 bases from V and 3 from J; bases not matched to a gene: 9. Looked up from germline, CDR1 is MNHEY and CDR2 is SVGEGT. This CDR3 is CASSPRSGGETDTQYF. CDR3 sequence (DNA): TGTGCCAGCAGTCCCCGTAGCGGGGGTGAAACAGATACGCAGTATTTT.

The chain employs TRBV30 and TRBJ2-7; a possible D gene is TRBD1 (5 bases). Germline-derived CDR1 and CDR2 are GTSNPN and SVGIG (reference sequence). V gave up 8 bases and J gave up 3 bases, with 17 bases separating them. The length of the CDR3 is 13 residues. The CDR3 sequence: CAGSADIIYEQYF. The CDR3 DNA sequence: TGTGCCGGCAGCGCGGACATAATCTACGAGCAGTACTTC. The full variable domain, rest sourced from reference TRBV30 and TRBJ2-7, is SQTIHQWPATLVQPVGSPLSLECTVEGTSNPNLYWYRQAAGRGLQLLFYSVGIGQISSEVPQNLSASRPQDRQFILSSKKLLLSDSGFYLCAGSADIIYEQYFGPGTRLTVT.

The V gene is TRBV6-1, the J gene TRBJ1-2; unclear D gene. The CDR3 is 11 amino acids. Trimming removed 2 bases from V and 6 bases from J, with 4 bases in between. In germline, CDR1 is MNHNS, CDR2 SASEGT. This CDR3 reads CASSEFHGYTF. The CDR3 coding sequence is TGTGCCAGCAGTGAATTTCATGGCTACACCTTC.

This clone was found a few times. The chain joins TRBV5-8 to TRBJ2-3; D is tentatively TRBD1 or TRBD2 (6 bases each). Trimming removed 4 bases from V and 0 bases from J, with 15 bases in between. The CDR3 sequence is 16 residues long. Germline CDR1 and CDR2: SGHTS and YDEGEE. CDR3 amino acids: CASSTKGGSSTDTQYF. The CDR3 bases are TGTGCCAGCAGCACGAAGGGGGGATCTAGCACAGATACGCAGTATTTT.

Written as DNA, the CDR3 is TGTGCCAGCAGCCAATTTGGGCAGACCAACACTGAAGCTTTCTTT. Translating gives CASSQFGQTNTEAFF. The chain is built from TRBV11-3 and TRBJ1-1, with D unresolved. Trimming took 5 bases from V and 2 from J, leaving 15 bases between them. Germline CDR1 is SGHNT and CDR2 is YENEEA. The length of the CDR3 is 15 residues.

CDR3 in DNA: TGTGCCAGCAGCACCTCCCCCCCTAGCGGGGTCCTCAACGTCTACGAGCAGTACTTC. This translates into CASSTSPPSGVLNVYEQYF. V is TRBV12-1 and J is TRBJ2-7; TRBD2 was called by the table and not checked on the DNA. TRBV12-1 is a known pseudogene. The CDR3 length is 19 residues.

The chain joins TRBV19 to TRBJ1-4; D might be TRBD1 (5 bases). Trimming left V 5 bases short and J 7 bases short, with 11 bases between. Germline assignment: CDR1 LNHDA and CDR2 SQIVND (reference sequence). The CDR3 consists of 13 residues. CDR3 in amino acids: CASSSQAGEKLFF. In DNA form, the CDR3 reads TGTGCCAGTAGTTCACAGGCTGGTGAAAAACTGTTTTTT.

The chain has TRBV10-3 and TRBJ1-1, with TRBD1 identical over 8 bases. V trimming: 6 bases; J trimming: 4 bases; junction bases outside the gene matches: 4. The CDR3 totals 13 residues. CDR1 ENHRY and CDR2 SYGVKD come from the germline V gene. The CDR3 loop is CAIRGQAGTEAFF. In nucleotides, the CDR3 is TGTGCCATCAGGGGACAGGCGGGCACTGAAGCTTTCTTT.